Described below is a single T cell receptor (beta chain) sequence and its context. No antigen is known for it. This entry is derived from a study of OX40 agonist ivuxolimab in advanced cancers. Study overall: Partial response was recorded in three patients: one hepatocellular carcinoma and two cutaneous melanoma cases. Study-wide results and caveats: Expanded peripheral T-cell antigen specificity went undetermined. Some nonresponders additionally presented with little normalized T-cell clonal expansion. By week 6 at 0.1 to 3.0 mg/kg, blood CD4+ and CD8+ T cells had expanded clonally.

Germline assignment: CDR1 SGHRS and CDR2 YFSETQ. Trimming removed 6 bases at V and 4 bases at J, with 14 bases between. This CDR3 has 15 residues. The protocol was immunoSEQ multiplex PCR, while the TCRdb copy is restricted to in-frame clones and leaves out a portion. This sample yields 54,000 or so clones, of which 75% to 90% are seen a single time; about 2.1% belongs to the top ten. The sample in question was CD4+ or CD8+ T cells sorted from blood, obtained in a trial of the OX40 agonist ivuxolimab. This chain links TRBV5-1 with TRBJ2-6; possible D gene TRBD1, 6 bases. This TCR was recovered from an adult with an advanced solid tumor such as melanoma, head and neck, liver or kidney cancer. In DNA form, the CDR3 reads TGCGCCAGCACTACCACAGGGCCCGGGGCCAACGTCCTGACTTTC. Translation gives CASTTTGPGANVLTF.